This T cell receptor (beta chain) was sequenced during a study of CD8 T cells in Susac syndrome. CDR3 length: 12 amino acids. Germline CDR1 and CDR2: SGHNT and YENEEA. V dropped 5 bases and J dropped 8 bases, with 7 bases sitting between them. TCR beta sequencing was performed on blood CD8+ and CD4+ T cells. With random hexamers, about 0.5 to 1 ug RNA was reverse transcribed. An immunoSEQ multiplex PCR generated amplified TCR beta CDR3 products spanning 54 Vbeta and 13 Jbeta. TCRdb itself ran the immunoSEQ multiplex PCR reads through MiXCR, one entry per CDR3 protein. The sample lists about 210,000 distinct CDR3 sequences, over 90% occurring once.

The TCR sequence derives from a human donor with Susac syndrome. The chain recombines TRBV11-3 with TRBJ1-6, with no clear D. Sequencing was carried out using CD4+ T cells from PBMCs. The CDR3 here is CASSPGHSPLHF. The CDR3 DNA is TGTGCCAGCAGCCCAGGACATTCACCCCTCCACTTT.